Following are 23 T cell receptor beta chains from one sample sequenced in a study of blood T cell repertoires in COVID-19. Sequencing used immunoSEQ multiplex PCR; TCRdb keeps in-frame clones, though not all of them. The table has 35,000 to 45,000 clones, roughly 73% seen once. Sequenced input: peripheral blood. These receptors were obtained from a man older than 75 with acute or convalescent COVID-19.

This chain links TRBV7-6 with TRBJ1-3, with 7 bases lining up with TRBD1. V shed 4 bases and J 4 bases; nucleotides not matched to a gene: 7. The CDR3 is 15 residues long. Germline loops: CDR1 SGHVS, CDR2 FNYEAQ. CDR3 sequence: CASSSRPGQGNTIYF. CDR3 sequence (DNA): TGTGCCAGCAGCTCCCGACCGGGACAGGGAAACACCATATATTTT.

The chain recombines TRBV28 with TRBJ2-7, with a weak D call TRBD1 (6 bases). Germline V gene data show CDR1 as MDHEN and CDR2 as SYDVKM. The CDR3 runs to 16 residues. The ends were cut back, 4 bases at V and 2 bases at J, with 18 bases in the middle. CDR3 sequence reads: CASSSITGSRTYEQYF. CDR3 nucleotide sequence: TGTGCCAGCAGTTCGATCACAGGGAGCAGAACCTACGAGCAGTACTTC.

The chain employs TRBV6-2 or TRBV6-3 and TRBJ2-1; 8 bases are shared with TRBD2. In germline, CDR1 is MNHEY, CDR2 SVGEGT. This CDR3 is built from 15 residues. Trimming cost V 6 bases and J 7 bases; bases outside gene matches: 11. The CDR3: CASSGSGSRGNEQFF. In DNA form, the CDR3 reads TGTGCCAGCAGCGGGAGCGGGAGCCGCGGGAATGAGCAGTTCTTC.

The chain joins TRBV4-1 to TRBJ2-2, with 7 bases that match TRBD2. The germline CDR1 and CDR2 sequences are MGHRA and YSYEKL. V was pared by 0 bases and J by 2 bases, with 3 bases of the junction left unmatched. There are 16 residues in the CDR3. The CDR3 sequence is CASSQEASGNTGELFF. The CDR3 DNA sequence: TGCGCCAGCAGCCAAGAGGCTAGCGGAAACACCGGGGAGCTGTTTTTT.

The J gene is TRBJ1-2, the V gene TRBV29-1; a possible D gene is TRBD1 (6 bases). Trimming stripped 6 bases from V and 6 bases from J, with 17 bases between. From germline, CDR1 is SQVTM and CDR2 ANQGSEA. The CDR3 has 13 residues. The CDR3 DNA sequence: TGCAGCGTCGGTCCACAGGGAACCCATGGCTACACCTTC. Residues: CSVGPQGTHGYTF.

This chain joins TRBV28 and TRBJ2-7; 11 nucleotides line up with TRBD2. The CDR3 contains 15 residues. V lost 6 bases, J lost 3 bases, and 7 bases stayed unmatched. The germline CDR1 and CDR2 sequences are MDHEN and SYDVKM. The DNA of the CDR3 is TGTGCCAGCAGCGCGGGGACTAGCGGATTCTACGAGCAGTACTTC. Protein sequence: CASSAGTSGFYEQYF.

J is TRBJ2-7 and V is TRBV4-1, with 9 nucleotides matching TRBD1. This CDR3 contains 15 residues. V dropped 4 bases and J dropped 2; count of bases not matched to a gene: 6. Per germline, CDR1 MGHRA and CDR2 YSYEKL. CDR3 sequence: CASSRTQGAAYEQYF. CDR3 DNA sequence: TGCGCCAGCAGCCGCACACAGGGGGCGGCCTACGAGCAGTACTTC.

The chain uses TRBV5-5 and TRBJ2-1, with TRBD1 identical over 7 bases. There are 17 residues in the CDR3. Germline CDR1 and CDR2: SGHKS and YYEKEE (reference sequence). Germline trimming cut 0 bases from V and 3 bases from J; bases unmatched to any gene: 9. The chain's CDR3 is CASSLATAGGVYNEQFF. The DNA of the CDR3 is TGTGCCAGCAGCTTGGCCACAGCAGGGGGAGTCTACAATGAGCAGTTCTTC.

This CDR3 is CASSSGQGYEQYF. The DNA for the CDR3 is TGTGCCAGCAGCTCCGGACAGGGCTACGAGCAGTACTTC. The V and J genes are TRBV5-4 and TRBJ2-7, with 8 bases that match TRBD1. The CDR3 totals 13 residues. Looked up from germline, CDR1 is SGHNT and CDR2 is YYREEE (reference sequence). V was clipped by 3 bases and J by 3 bases; unmatched bases: 2.

The CDR3 DNA reads as TGTGCCAGCAGCCAAGATAGGTATGGGGGCCTCCAGCATTTT. Amino acid sequence: CASSQDRYGGLQHF. V is TRBV4-2 and J is TRBJ1-5, with a possible D match to TRBD1 (6 bases). V gave up 0 bases and J gave up 12 bases, with 15 bases separating them. CDR3 length: 14 residues. The germline V gene has CDR1 LGHNA and CDR2 YNFKEQ.

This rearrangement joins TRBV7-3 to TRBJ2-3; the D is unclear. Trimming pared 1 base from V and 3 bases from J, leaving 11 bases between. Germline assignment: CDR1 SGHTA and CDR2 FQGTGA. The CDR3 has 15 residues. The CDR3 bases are TGTGCCAGCAGCTTAATGAGTTTGAGTACAGATACGCAGTATTTT. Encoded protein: CASSLMSLSTDTQYF.

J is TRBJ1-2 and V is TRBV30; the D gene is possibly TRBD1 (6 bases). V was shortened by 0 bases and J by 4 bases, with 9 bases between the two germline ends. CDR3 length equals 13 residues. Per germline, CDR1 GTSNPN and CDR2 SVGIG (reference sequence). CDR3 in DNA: TGTGCCTGGAGTGTACAAGGGGGCTATGGCTACACCTTC. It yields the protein CAWSVQGGYGYTF.

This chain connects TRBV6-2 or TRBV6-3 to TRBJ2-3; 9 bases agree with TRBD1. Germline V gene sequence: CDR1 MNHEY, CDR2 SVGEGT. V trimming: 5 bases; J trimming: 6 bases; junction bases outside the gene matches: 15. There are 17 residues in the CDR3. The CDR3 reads CASSDHSRGQGSDTQYF. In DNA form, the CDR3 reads TGTGCCAGCAGTGACCACTCCCGGGGACAGGGTAGTGATACGCAGTATTTT.

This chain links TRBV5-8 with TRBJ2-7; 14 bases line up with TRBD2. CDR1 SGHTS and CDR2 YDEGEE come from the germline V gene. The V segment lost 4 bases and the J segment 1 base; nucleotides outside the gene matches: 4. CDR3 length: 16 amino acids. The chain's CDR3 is CASSARTSGRSYEQYF. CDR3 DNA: TGTGCCAGCAGCGCGAGGACTAGCGGGAGGTCCTACGAGCAGTACTTC. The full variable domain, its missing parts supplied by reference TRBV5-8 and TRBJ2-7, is EAGVTQSPTHLIKTRGQQATLRCSPISGHTSVYWYQQALGLGLQFLLWYDEGEERNRGNFPPRFSGRQFPNYSSELNVNALELEDSALYLCASSARTSGRSYEQYFGPGTRLTVT.

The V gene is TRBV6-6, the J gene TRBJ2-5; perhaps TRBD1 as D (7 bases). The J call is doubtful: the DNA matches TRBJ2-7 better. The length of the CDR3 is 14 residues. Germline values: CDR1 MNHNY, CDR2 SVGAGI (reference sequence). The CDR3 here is CASSKEGAPYEQYF. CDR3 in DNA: TGTGCCAGCAGTAAGGAGGGGGCCCCCTACGAGCAGTACTTC.

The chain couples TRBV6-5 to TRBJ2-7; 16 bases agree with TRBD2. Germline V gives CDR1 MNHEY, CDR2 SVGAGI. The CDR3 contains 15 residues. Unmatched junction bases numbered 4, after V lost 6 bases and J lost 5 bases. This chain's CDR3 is CASRAGTSGRDEQYF. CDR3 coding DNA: TGTGCCAGCAGGGCCGGGACTAGCGGGAGGGACGAGCAGTACTTC.

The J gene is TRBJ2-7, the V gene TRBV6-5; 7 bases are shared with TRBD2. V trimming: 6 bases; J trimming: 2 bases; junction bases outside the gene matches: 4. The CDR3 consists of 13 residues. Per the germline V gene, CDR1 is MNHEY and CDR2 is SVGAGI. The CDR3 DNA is TGTGCCAGCAGAGGACTAGTGACCTACGAGCAGTACTTC. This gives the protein CASRGLVTYEQYF.

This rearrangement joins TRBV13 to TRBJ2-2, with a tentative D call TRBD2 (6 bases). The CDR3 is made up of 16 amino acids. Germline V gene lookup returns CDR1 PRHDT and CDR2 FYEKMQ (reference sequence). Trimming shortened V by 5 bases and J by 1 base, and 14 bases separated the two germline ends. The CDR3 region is CASSPATSWNTGELFF. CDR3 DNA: TGTGCCAGCAGCCCCGCCACTAGCTGGAACACCGGGGAGCTGTTTTTT.

CDR3 sequence reads: CASSARARSYNEQFF. CDR3 nucleotide sequence: TGCGCCAGCAGCGCCCGAGCTAGATCCTACAATGAGCAGTTCTTC. The chain uses TRBV5-1 and TRBJ2-1; D gene ambiguous. V dropped 4 bases and J dropped 1 base, with 12 bases sitting between them. This CDR3 is built from 15 residues. Germline V gives CDR1 SGHRS, CDR2 YFSETQ.

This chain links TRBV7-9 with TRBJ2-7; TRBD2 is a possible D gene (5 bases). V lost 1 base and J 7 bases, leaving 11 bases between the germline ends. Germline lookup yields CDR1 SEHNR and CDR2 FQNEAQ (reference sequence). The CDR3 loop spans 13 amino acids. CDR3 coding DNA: TGTGCCAGCAGCTTAGGGGAGCGGAAAGAGCAGTACTTC. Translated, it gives CASSLGERKEQYF.

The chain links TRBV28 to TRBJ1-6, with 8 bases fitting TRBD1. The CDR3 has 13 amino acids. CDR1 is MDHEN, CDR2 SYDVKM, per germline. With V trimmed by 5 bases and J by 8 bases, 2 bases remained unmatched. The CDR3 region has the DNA TGTGCCAGCAGTAGGACAGGGCATTCACCCCTCCACTTT. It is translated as CASSRTGHSPLHF.

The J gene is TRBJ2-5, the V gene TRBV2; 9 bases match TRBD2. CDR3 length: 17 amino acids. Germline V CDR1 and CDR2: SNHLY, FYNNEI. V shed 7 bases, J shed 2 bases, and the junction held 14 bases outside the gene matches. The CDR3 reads CASKSVAGVSRQETQYF. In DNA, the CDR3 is TGTGCCAGCAAGTCGGTAGCGGGAGTGAGCCGTCAAGAGACCCAGTACTTC.

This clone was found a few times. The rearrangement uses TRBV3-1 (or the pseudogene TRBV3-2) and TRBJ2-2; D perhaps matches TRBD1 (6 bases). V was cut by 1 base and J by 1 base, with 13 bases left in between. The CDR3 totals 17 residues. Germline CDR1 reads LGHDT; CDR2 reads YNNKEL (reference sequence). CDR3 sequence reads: CASSQARGRGNTGELFF. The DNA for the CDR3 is TGTGCCAGCAGCCAAGCCCGTGGCAGGGGGAACACCGGGGAGCTGTTTTTT.